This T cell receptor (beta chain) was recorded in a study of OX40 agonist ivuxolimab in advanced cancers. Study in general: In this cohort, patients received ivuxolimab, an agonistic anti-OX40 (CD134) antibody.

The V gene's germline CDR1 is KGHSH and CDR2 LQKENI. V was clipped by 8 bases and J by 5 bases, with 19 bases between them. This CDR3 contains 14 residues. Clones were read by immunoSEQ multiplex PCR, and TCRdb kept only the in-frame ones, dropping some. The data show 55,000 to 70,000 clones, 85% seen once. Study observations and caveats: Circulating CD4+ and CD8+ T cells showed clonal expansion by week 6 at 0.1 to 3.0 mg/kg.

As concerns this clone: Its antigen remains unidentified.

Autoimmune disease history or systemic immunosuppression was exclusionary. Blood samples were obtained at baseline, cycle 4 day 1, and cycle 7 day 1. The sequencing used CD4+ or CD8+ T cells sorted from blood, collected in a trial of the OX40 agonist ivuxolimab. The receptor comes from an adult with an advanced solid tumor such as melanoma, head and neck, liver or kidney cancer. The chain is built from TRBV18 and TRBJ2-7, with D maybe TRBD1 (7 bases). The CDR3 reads CASTQDRDFDEQYF. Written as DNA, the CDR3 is TGTGCCAGCACCCAAGACAGGGACTTTGACGAGCAGTACTTC. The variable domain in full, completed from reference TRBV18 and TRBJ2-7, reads NAGVMQNPRHLVRRRGQEARLRCSPMKGHSHVYWYRQLPEEGLKFMVYLQKENIIDESGMPKERFSAEFPKEGPSILRIQQVVRGDSAAYFCASTQDRDFDEQYFGPGTRLTVT.